This TCR beta chain was documented in a study of cytomegalovirus exposure and HLA in healthy donors. Findings of the study overall: The study carried out a later analysis of TCR beta sequences. It associated approximately 15,000 of them with specific HLA alleles at a false discovery rate of 0.05.

Germline CDR1 MDHEN, CDR2 SYDVKM. Trimming took 1 base from V and 4 from J; bases not matched to a gene: 7. CDR3 size: 15 residues. The primer mix had 60 Vbeta and 13 Jbeta primers. The table came from immunoSEQ multiplex PCR; TCRdb's copy has only in-frame clones and leaves some out. The sample lists tens of thousands of clones; approximately 78% were seen once. A note on this clone: Its antigen is undetermined.

The chain links TRBV28 to TRBJ2-7, with TRBD2 matching 7 bases. Sequenced: PBMCs. The receptor's source is a man between 40 and 49 years old in good health and CMV-seronegative. CDR3 sequence: CASSLLAGDGYEQYF. The CDR3 bases are TGTGCCAGCAGTTTATTGGCGGGGGACGGTTACGAGCAGTACTTC.